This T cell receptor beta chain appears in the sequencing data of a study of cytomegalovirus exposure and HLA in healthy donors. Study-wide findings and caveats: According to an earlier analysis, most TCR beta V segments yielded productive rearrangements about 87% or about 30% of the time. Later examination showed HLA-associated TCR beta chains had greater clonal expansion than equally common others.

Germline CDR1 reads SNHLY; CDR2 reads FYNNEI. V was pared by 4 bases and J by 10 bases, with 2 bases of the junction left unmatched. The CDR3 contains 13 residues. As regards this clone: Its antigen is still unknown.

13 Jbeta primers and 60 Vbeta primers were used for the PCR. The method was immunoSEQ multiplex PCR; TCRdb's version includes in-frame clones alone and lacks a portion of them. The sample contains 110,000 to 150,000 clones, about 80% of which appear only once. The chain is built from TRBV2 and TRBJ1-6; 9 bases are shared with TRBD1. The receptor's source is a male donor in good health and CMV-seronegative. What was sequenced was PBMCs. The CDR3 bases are TGTGCCAGCAGTGGACAGGGGGTATCACCCCTCCACTTT. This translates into CASSGQGVSPLHF.